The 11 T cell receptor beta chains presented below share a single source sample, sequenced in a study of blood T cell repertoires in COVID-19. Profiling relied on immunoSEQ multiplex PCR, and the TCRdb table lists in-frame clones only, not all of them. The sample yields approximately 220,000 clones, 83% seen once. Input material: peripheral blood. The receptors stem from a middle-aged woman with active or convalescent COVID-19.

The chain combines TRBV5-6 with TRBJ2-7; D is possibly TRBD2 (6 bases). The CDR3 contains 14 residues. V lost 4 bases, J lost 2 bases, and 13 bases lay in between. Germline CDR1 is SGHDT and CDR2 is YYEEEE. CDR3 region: CASSVDYGPYEQYF. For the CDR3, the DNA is TGTGCCAGCAGCGTGGACTATGGTCCCTACGAGCAGTACTTC.

DNA of the CDR3: TGCGCCAGCAGCCCGCTAGCGGGAGGAGGGCAGTATTTT. Translating it yields CASSPLAGGGQYF. The chain links TRBV4-1 to TRBJ2-3; TRBD2 aligns across 11 bases. V shed 4 bases, J shed 11 bases, and the junction held 5 bases outside the gene matches. Germline CDR1 reads MGHRA; CDR2 reads YSYEKL. This CDR3 region has 13 residues.

Here the CDR3 reads CASSPTGQGVGTNEKLFF. DNA of the CDR3: TGCGCCAGCAGCCCGACCGGACAGGGGGTAGGGACTAATGAAAAACTGTTTTTT. The chain employs TRBV5-1 and TRBJ1-4; 10 bases are shared with TRBD1. The V gene's germline CDR1 is SGHRS and CDR2 YFSETQ. V was pared by 4 bases and J by 2 bases, with 11 bases of the junction left unmatched. This CDR3 spans 18 amino acids.

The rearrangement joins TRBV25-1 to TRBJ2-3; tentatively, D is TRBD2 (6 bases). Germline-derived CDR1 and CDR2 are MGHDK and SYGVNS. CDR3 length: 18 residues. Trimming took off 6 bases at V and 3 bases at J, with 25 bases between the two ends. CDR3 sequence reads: CASSQSERGGGITDTQYF. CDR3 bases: TGTGCCAGCAGCCAAAGTGAGAGGGGTGGCGGGATTACAGATACGCAGTATTTT.

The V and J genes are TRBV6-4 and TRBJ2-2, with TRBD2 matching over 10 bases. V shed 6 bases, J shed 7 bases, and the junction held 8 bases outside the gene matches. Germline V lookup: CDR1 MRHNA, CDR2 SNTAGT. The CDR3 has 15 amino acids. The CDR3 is CASRVASGGIGELFF. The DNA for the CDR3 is TGTGCCAGCAGGGTCGCTAGCGGGGGAATCGGGGAGCTGTTTTTT.

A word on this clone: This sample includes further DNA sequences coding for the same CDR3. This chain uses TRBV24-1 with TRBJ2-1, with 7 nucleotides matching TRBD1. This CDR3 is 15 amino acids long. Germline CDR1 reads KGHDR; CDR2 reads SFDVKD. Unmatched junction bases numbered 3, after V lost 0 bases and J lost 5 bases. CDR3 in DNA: TGTGCCACCAGTGATTTGGAACAGGGGAACAATGAGCAGTTCTTC. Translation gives CATSDLEQGNNEQFF.

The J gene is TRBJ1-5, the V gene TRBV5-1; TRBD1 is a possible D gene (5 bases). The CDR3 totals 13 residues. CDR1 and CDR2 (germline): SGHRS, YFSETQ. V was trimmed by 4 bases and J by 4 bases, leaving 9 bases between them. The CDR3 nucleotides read TGCGCCAGCAGCGCGGGACTAAATCAGCCCCAGCATTTT. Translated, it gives CASSAGLNQPQHF.

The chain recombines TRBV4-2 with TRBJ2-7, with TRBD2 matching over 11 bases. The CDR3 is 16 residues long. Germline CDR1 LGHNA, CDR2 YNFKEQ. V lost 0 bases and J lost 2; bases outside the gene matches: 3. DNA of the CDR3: TGTGCCAGCAGCCAAGACCTAGCGGGGGGAACCTACGAGCAGTACTTC. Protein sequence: CASSQDLAGGTYEQYF.

This CDR3 reads CAISDTGTSLFF. The CDR3 DNA follows: TGTGCCATCAGTGATACCGGGACTAGTCTGTTCTTC. V is TRBV10-3 and J is TRBJ2-1; 8 positions agree with TRBD2. Trimming took 3 bases from V and 15 from J; bases not matched to a gene: 7. CDR3 length: 12 amino acids. CDR1 and CDR2 from the germline V gene are ENHRY and SYGVKD.

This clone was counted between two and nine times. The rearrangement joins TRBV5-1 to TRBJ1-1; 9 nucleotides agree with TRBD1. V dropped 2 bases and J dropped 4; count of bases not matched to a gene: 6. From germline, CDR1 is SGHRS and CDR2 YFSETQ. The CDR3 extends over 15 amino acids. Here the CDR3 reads CASSFGDRDVTEAFF. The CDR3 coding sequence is TGCGCCAGCAGCTTCGGGGACAGGGATGTCACTGAAGCTTTCTTT.

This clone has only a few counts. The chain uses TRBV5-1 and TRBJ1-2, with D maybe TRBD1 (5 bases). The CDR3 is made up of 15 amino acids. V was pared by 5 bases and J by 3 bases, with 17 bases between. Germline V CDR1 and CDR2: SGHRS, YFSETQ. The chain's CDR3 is CASSGSRAEDYGYTF. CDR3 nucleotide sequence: TGCGCCAGCAGTGGGTCCAGGGCTGAAGACTATGGCTACACCTTC. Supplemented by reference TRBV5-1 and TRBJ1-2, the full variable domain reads KAGVTQTPRYLIKTRGQQVTLSCSPISGHRSVSWYQQTPGQGLQFLFEYFSETQRNKGNFPGRFSGRQFSNSRSEMNVSTLELGDSALYLCASSGSRAEDYGYTFGSGTRLTVV.